This TCR beta chain came from a study of blood T cell repertoires in COVID-19. For the study at large: COVID-19 samples, acute and convalescent, were from the United States, Italy and Spain. PBMCs, B-cell-depleted T cells, or T cells provided the cDNA or gDNA that made up the material.

After removal of 8 bases from V and 6 bases from J, the junction contained 1 base not matched to a gene. Germline V gene lookup returns CDR1 ENHRY and CDR2 SYGVKD. The CDR3 length is 12 residues. As handled by the study authors: Quantification of nucleated cells was approximated via reference gene primer amplification. The assay was immunoSEQ multiplex PCR, and TCRdb's table has in-frame clones only and misses some. V and J calls plus clone size are reproduced from that table; the DNA served to infer D and trimming. The data contain around 90,000 clones, over 80% of them singletons. The source is a woman in her seventies with active or convalescent COVID-19. The chain recombines TRBV10-3 with TRBJ2-1; 10 bases are shared with TRBD1. The sequencing sample was made of peripheral blood. The CDR3 region is CAIGQGGNEQFF. Here the CDR3 DNA reads TGTGCCATCGGACAGGGGGGCAATGAGCAGTTCTTC.